A selection of T cell receptor beta chains follows, all from one sample in a study of T cells after yellow fever vaccination. A single record per CDR3 protein comes from TCRdb applying MiXCR to the 5' RACE reads. The sample carries a few hundred thousand distinct CDR3 sequences, 6.2% recorded once. Source: PBMCs, taken 5 days after the yellow fever booster vaccination. Receptors originate from a man aged 25-40 years who received the YFV17D yellow fever vaccine. Both conserved end residues are part of each CDR3. The order of the fields is D gene, V gene, J gene, clone size, CDR3 DNA, CDR3 protein. A D gene is named only where the DNA matches it firmly. Size is stated for part of the rows, as once, few or many counts, or as a class when the clone is expanded.

d_gene: .
v_gene: TRBV12-3/TRBV12-4
j_gene: TRBJ2-5
abundance: .
CDR3nt: TGTGCCAGCAGTTTAATGGCACTTCAAGAGACCCAGTACTTC
CDR3aa: CASSLMALQETQYF

d_gene: .
v_gene: TRBV5-4
j_gene: TRBJ2-1
abundance: .
CDR3nt: TGTGCCAGCAGCCCTGGGATAGGCCTGGGGAATGAGCAGTTCTTC
CDR3aa: CASSPGIGLGNEQFF

d_gene: .
v_gene: TRBV6-5
j_gene: TRBJ2-5
abundance: few
CDR3nt: TGTGCCAGCAGTTCCCAGGGGCAACAAGAGACCCAGTACTTC
CDR3aa: CASSSQGQQETQYF

d_gene: TRBD2
v_gene: TRBV20-1
j_gene: TRBJ2-7
abundance: few
CDR3nt: TGCAGTGCTAGACCCCCGGGACTACCAACCGAGCAGTACTTC
CDR3aa: CSARPPGLPTEQYF

d_gene: .
v_gene: TRBV5-1
j_gene: TRBJ2-5
abundance: many
CDR3nt: TGCGCCAGCAGCTTGGCGGGCACTCAAGAGACCCAGTACTTC
CDR3aa: CASSLAGTQETQYF

d_gene: .
v_gene: TRBV6-2/TRBV6-3
j_gene: TRBJ2-2
abundance: many
CDR3nt: TGTGCCAGCAGTTTAGCGACCGCGAACACCGGGGAGCTGTTTTTT
CDR3aa: CASSLATANTGELFF

d_gene: .
v_gene: TRBV4-3
j_gene: TRBJ1-6
abundance: few
CDR3nt: TGCGCCAGCAGCCAAGCCCTCTCTTCACCCCTCCACTTT
CDR3aa: CASSQALSSPLHF

d_gene: .
v_gene: TRBV20-1
j_gene: TRBJ2-7
abundance: many
CDR3nt: TGCAGTGCTGGATTAACAGGGGAGCAGTACTTC
CDR3aa: CSAGLTGEQYF

d_gene: .
v_gene: TRBV7-8
j_gene: TRBJ1-3
abundance: many
CDR3nt: TGTGCCAGCACGACCTCTGGAAACACCATATATTTT
CDR3aa: CASTTSGNTIYF

d_gene: .
v_gene: TRBV6-5
j_gene: TRBJ1-2
abundance: few
CDR3nt: TGTGCCAGCATTAAAACCGGGGTGAATACTCCGTATGGCTACACCTTC
CDR3aa: CASIKTGVNTPYGYTF

d_gene: .
v_gene: TRBV20-1
j_gene: TRBJ2-1
abundance: many
CDR3nt: TGCAGTGCTAGAGCCCCAGGGGTATCCTACAATGAGCAGTTCTTC
CDR3aa: CSARAPGVSYNEQFF

d_gene: .
v_gene: TRBV7-2
j_gene: TRBJ2-3
abundance: few
CDR3nt: TGTGCCAGCAGCTTAATCCCCCAGAGTACGCAGTATTTT
CDR3aa: CASSLIPQSTQYF

d_gene: .
v_gene: TRBV6-2/TRBV6-3
j_gene: TRBJ1-2
abundance: many
CDR3nt: TGTGCCAGCAGTTACGCGGCCCTTCGGGGCTATGGCTACACCTTC
CDR3aa: CASSYAALRGYGYTF

d_gene: .
v_gene: TRBV7-2
j_gene: TRBJ2-1
abundance: many
CDR3nt: TGTGCCAGCAGCTCCTTCATCAATGAGCAGTTCTTC
CDR3aa: CASSSFINEQFF

d_gene: .
v_gene: TRBV11-1
j_gene: TRBJ2-2
abundance: many
CDR3nt: TGTGCCAGCAGCTTGGGAAGGCTGGGGGACACCGGGGAGCTGTTTTTT
CDR3aa: CASSLGRLGDTGELFF

d_gene: .
v_gene: TRBV20-1
j_gene: TRBJ2-5
abundance: .
CDR3nt: TGCAGTGCCATCGTTCCGATCCAAGAGACCCAGTACTTC
CDR3aa: CSAIVPIQETQYF

d_gene: .
v_gene: TRBV12-3/TRBV12-4
j_gene: TRBJ1-1
abundance: many
CDR3nt: TGTGCCAGCAGTTTCAGCGGGCGGGGTGAAGCTTTCTTT
CDR3aa: CASSFSGRGEAFF

d_gene: .
v_gene: TRBV30
j_gene: TRBJ1-3
abundance: many
CDR3nt: TGTGCCTGGAGTGTAGCGAGCTCTGGAAACACCATATATTTT
CDR3aa: CAWSVASSGNTIYF

d_gene: TRBD2
v_gene: TRBV6-5
j_gene: TRBJ2-2
abundance: few
CDR3nt: TGTGCCAGCAGTTATGGGGGACTAGCGGGAGTAGGGGAGCTGTTTTTT
CDR3aa: CASSYGGLAGVGELFF

d_gene: .
v_gene: TRBV27
j_gene: TRBJ1-5
abundance: .
CDR3nt: TGTGCCAGCAGTTTTCGGGGAGTGGGCAATCAGCCCCAGCATTTT
CDR3aa: CASSFRGVGNQPQHF

d_gene: .
v_gene: TRBV12-3/TRBV12-4
j_gene: TRBJ2-7
abundance: few
CDR3nt: TGTGCCAGCCACGGGACGGACTCCTACGAGCAGTACTTC
CDR3aa: CASHGTDSYEQYF

d_gene: .
v_gene: TRBV12-3/TRBV12-4
j_gene: TRBJ1-3
abundance: many
CDR3nt: TGTGCCAGCAGCGGGACATTTAGCACCATATATTTT
CDR3aa: CASSGTFSTIYF

d_gene: .
v_gene: TRBV7-8
j_gene: TRBJ2-2
abundance: .
CDR3nt: TGTGCCAGCAGCTTACCGGGGGGGGAGCTGTTTTTT
CDR3aa: CASSLPGGELFF

d_gene: .
v_gene: TRBV29-1
j_gene: TRBJ2-7
abundance: .
CDR3nt: TGCAGCGTTGAAGGAGGCTTTTGGAACGAGCAGTACTTC
CDR3aa: CSVEGGFWNEQYF

d_gene: .
v_gene: TRBV12-3/TRBV12-4
j_gene: TRBJ2-2
abundance: few
CDR3nt: TGTGCCAGCAGTAAAACAGAGTGGGTCACCGGGGAGCTGTTTTTT
CDR3aa: CASSKTEWVTGELFF

d_gene: .
v_gene: TRBV19
j_gene: TRBJ2-1
abundance: .
CDR3nt: TGTGCCAGTGGGGGCAGGGGGGCCTCCTACAATGAGCAGTTCTTC
CDR3aa: CASGGRGASYNEQFF

d_gene: TRBD2
v_gene: TRBV4-3
j_gene: TRBJ2-1
abundance: many
CDR3nt: TGCGCCAGCAGCCAAAGGACTAGCGGGAATAAGAATGAGCAGTTCTTC
CDR3aa: CASSQRTSGNKNEQFF

d_gene: .
v_gene: TRBV20-1
j_gene: TRBJ2-1
abundance: few
CDR3nt: TGCAGTGCTTCCCAGCCCACAGGGGAGGCCTACAATGAGCAGTTCTTC
CDR3aa: CSASQPTGEAYNEQFF

d_gene: .
v_gene: TRBV9
j_gene: TRBJ2-7
abundance: .
CDR3nt: TGTGCCAGCAGCGTATCCGGGACGGACACCTACGAGCAGTACTTC
CDR3aa: CASSVSGTDTYEQYF

d_gene: TRBD2
v_gene: TRBV20-1
j_gene: TRBJ2-3
abundance: many
CDR3nt: TGCAGTGCCGAGAGGTTAGCGGGAGGGCCGGCAGGAGATACGCAGTATTTT
CDR3aa: CSAERLAGGPAGDTQYF

d_gene: .
v_gene: TRBV12-3/TRBV12-4
j_gene: TRBJ2-1
abundance: many
CDR3nt: TGTGCCAGCAGTCCTGTCTCCTACAATGAGCAGTTCTTC
CDR3aa: CASSPVSYNEQFF

d_gene: .
v_gene: TRBV12-3/TRBV12-4
j_gene: TRBJ2-5
abundance: few
CDR3nt: TGTGCCAGCAGTTTAGTGGAGTTGGCCCAGTACTTC
CDR3aa: CASSLVELAQYF

d_gene: .
v_gene: TRBV7-9
j_gene: TRBJ2-5
abundance: many
CDR3nt: TGTGCCAGCAGCTTGGAGCGGGTTGGGGAGACCCAGTACTTC
CDR3aa: CASSLERVGETQYF

d_gene: TRBD2
v_gene: TRBV10-1
j_gene: TRBJ2-7
abundance: few
CDR3nt: TGCGCCGACGCCGGGGCGGGAGAATCCTACGAGCAGTACTTC
CDR3aa: CADAGAGESYEQYF

d_gene: .
v_gene: TRBV20-1
j_gene: TRBJ2-3
abundance: .
CDR3nt: TGCAGTGCTAGACAGGGTTTAGTAGATACGCAGTATTTT
CDR3aa: CSARQGLVDTQYF

d_gene: .
v_gene: TRBV5-1
j_gene: TRBJ1-6
abundance: .
CDR3nt: TGCGCCAGCAGCGCCAGACAGGATTCACCCCTCCACTTT
CDR3aa: CASSARQDSPLHF

d_gene: TRBD2
v_gene: TRBV20-1
j_gene: TRBJ2-3
abundance: .
CDR3nt: TGCTGTGCTAGACCCCTAAGGCCCCTAGCGGGAGGGAGCACAGATACGCAGTATTTT
CDR3aa: CCARPLRPLAGGSTDTQYF

d_gene: .
v_gene: TRBV7-2
j_gene: TRBJ2-2
abundance: few
CDR3nt: TGTGCCAGCAGCCCCCTCGGGGGCCAGTACACCGGGGAGCTGTTTTTT
CDR3aa: CASSPLGGQYTGELFF

d_gene: TRBD1
v_gene: TRBV20-1
j_gene: TRBJ2-2
abundance: many
CDR3nt: TGCAGTGCTCCCCGACCCTGGACAGGGAGCCCGAACACCGGGGAGCTGTTTTTT
CDR3aa: CSAPRPWTGSPNTGELFF

d_gene: TRBD2
v_gene: TRBV20-1
j_gene: TRBJ2-7
abundance: few
CDR3nt: TGCAGCCCCGGTTTAGCGGGAGAGTACGAGCAGTACTTC
CDR3aa: CSPGLAGEYEQYF

d_gene: .
v_gene: TRBV5-4
j_gene: TRBJ2-1
abundance: few
CDR3nt: TGTGCCAGCAGCGACACAGCTAACTCCTACAATGAGCAGTTCTTC
CDR3aa: CASSDTANSYNEQFF